This is a list of T cell receptor beta chains from one sample in a study of T-cell memory formation after mild COVID-19. Each CDR3 protein is one row after TCRdb ran MiXCR on the 5' RACE reads. The table includes 400,000 to 450,000 distinct CDR3 sequences, over 15% detected once. Sequenced: PBMCs or a T cell subset sorted from them (not recorded which). Receptors were obtained from a man aged 18 to 35 who had mild COVID-19 (a few samples of this study predate the infection). Cell type and time point are not known. Each CDR3 is given with its conserved first and last residue. The order of the fields is clone size, J gene, V gene, CDR3 protein. Some rows mark clone size as missing; the rest say once, few, many or name a class of expanded clone.

NA TRBJ2-7 TRBV5-1 CASSIDRVDYEQYF
few TRBJ2-5 TRBV15 CATRGVNQETQYF
NA TRBJ2-3 TRBV7-7 CASSISPASTDTQYF
few TRBJ1-1 TRBV20-1 CSARSASGSWDTEAFF
once TRBJ2-5 TRBV21-1 CASSGQRRGGQETQYF
NA TRBJ2-1 TRBV12-5 CASGITGTGPYNEQFF
many TRBJ2-5 TRBV7-7 CASSLDLAGGGETQYF
many TRBJ2-1 TRBV3-1 CASSSGSGGTYNEQFF
NA TRBJ2-4 TRBV20-1 CSARGTGRWIQYF
NA TRBJ2-2 TRBV3-1 CASSQPTGSANTGELFF
few TRBJ2-1 TRBV25-1 CASSHRGWEQFF
NA TRBJ2-1 TRBV3-1 CASSLNDNEQFF
NA TRBJ2-1 TRBV12-3/TRBV12-4 CVSSTTGVEQFF
few TRBJ2-5 TRBV7-7 CASSLEGNPQETQYF
NA TRBJ1-2 TRBV9 CASSPSSGGRAYGYTF
few TRBJ2-1 TRBV7-9 CASSSLAGDFSYNEQFF
few TRBJ1-6 TRBV7-9 CASSPTGTWGPLHF
NA TRBJ2-5 TRBV2 CASSEVPLGGGETQYF
few TRBJ2-2 TRBV5-1 CASSKPDRGVTGELFF
NA TRBJ1-5 TRBV2 CASSEARTRQPQHF
NA TRBJ1-5 TRBV12-3/TRBV12-4 CASSDNRGADQPQHF
NA TRBJ2-3 TRBV4-1 CASSPGQGLGPSTDTQYF
few TRBJ2-5 TRBV2 CASSYNNGVSETQYF
many TRBJ2-5 TRBV7-2 CASSPRAGTETQYF
NA TRBJ2-1 TRBV10-2 CASSEQPYNEQFF
NA TRBJ1-5 TRBV12-3/TRBV12-4 CASTVALGQPQHF
NA TRBJ2-5 TRBV12-3/TRBV12-4 CASSSNPDRGGETQYF
few TRBJ2-1 TRBV4-1 CASGQTGSSYNEQFF
NA TRBJ2-5 TRBV27 CASSLFAGETQYF
few TRBJ1-1 TRBV20-1 CSARPADAGTEAFF
NA TRBJ2-3 TRBV4-2 CASSRRGLDTQYF
many TRBJ1-1 TRBV6-2/TRBV6-3 CASSALGGQGNTEAFF
many TRBJ2-1 TRBV5-1 CASSQGPPENEQFF
few TRBJ1-1 TRBV11-2 CASSPVFLTEAFF
NA TRBJ2-6 TRBV3-1 CASSQDTGANVLTF
few TRBJ2-3 TRBV10-3 CAIRRAGSPRDTQYF
few TRBJ1-1 TRBV6-6 CASSYLGGSTEAFF
NA TRBJ2-7 TRBV4-1 CASSQEPSRAHEQYF
few TRBJ2-1 TRBV15 CATSRDGLAGVTRDNEQFF
few TRBJ2-1 TRBV24-1 CATSDLGRGPYNEQFF
few TRBJ1-1 TRBV7-9 CASSLGPVTEAFF
NA TRBJ2-5 TRBV28 CASSPLGIAGPQETQYF
NA TRBJ2-1 TRBV29-1 CRTGLKVPSYNEQFF
few TRBJ2-3 TRBV18 CASSPPILHIDTDTQYF
NA TRBJ2-1 TRBV21-1 CASSVGHFAYNEQFF
once TRBJ1-5 TRBV28 CASSFTGTVEAQPQHF
NA TRBJ2-3 TRBV20-1 CSARVPGGTDTQYF
NA TRBJ1-1 TRBV7-3 CASSLNPTGEAFF
few TRBJ2-2 TRBV9 CASRLAGNTGELFF
many TRBJ2-5 TRBV18 CASFGQQQETQYF
few TRBJ2-1 TRBV29-1 CSGEPLPSYNEQFF
few TRBJ2-3 TRBV30 CAWSDGGPPTDTQYF
NA TRBJ2-1 TRBV5-1 CASSPSGLRNEQFF
few TRBJ2-5 TRBV5-1 CASNPAVGQETQYF
few TRBJ2-3 TRBV5-1 CASSLAPTRTDTQYF
NA TRBJ2-5 TRBV7-3 CASSLTPGEETQYF
many TRBJ1-1 TRBV7-3 CASSSQGDTEAFF
few TRBJ2-1 TRBV28 CASSPTGLAGGPLFF
NA TRBJ2-4 TRBV27 CASSRADAYNIQYF
few TRBJ1-1 TRBV24-1 CATSDWTGGEAFF